The 24 T cell receptor beta chains given below trace back to one sample, sequenced in a study of shared clonotypes between healthy human individuals. Profiled with immunoSEQ multiplex PCR; TCRdb holds only in-frame clones, not every one. The table shows roughly 2.6 million clones, with around 90% occurring only once. Sequencing used naive CD4+ T cells sorted from blood. Specified subset: CD45RA+ positively selected. All receptors derive from a man aged 18-30 years in good health.

CDR3 DNA: TGTGCCAGCAGTGAATCCCCAACAAGGGGGGACACTGAAGCTTTCTTT. Protein sequence: CASSESPTRGDTEAFF. The chain links TRBV6-1 to TRBJ1-1, with a possible D match to TRBD1 (6 bases). V lost 2 bases to trimming and J lost 3 bases, with 16 bases between them. The CDR3 extends over 16 amino acids. Germline lookup yields CDR1 MNHNS and CDR2 SASEGT.

The V and J genes are TRBV13 and TRBJ1-6; D is perhaps TRBD1 (5 bases). The CDR3 length is 14 residues. Germline V gives CDR1 PRHDT, CDR2 FYEKMQ (reference sequence). V was pared by 3 bases and J by 8 bases, with 11 bases between. This chain's CDR3 is CASSFLGVDSPLHF. CDR3 DNA: TGTGCCAGCAGCTTCTTGGGGGTGGATTCACCCCTCCACTTT.

CDR3 nucleotides: TGCGCCAGCAGCTCCTCCGGGGGGACAGCTAACTATGGCTACACCTTC. This gives the protein CASSSSGGTANYGYTF. V is TRBV4-1 and J is TRBJ1-2, with 7 bases aligning to TRBD1. This CDR3 comprises 16 residues. Germline V gives CDR1 MGHRA, CDR2 YSYEKL. The V and J ends lost 5 bases and 0 bases, in that order; junction bases with no gene match: 9.

This clone was seen just once. The chain combines TRBV7-2 with TRBJ1-6, with D unclear. Germline V gene data show CDR1 as SGHTA and CDR2 as FQGNSA. This CDR3 is built from 14 residues. V was shortened by 1 base and J by 8 bases, with 9 bases between the two germline ends. CDR3 sequence reads: CASSLVHSHSPLHF. In nucleotides, the CDR3 is TGTGCCAGCAGCTTAGTCCACAGTCATTCACCCCTCCACTTT.

CDR3 loop: CASSLAGGPRGEQFF. CDR3 in DNA: TGTGCCAGCAGCCTAGCGGGAGGGCCTAGGGGTGAGCAGTTCTTC. The rearrangement links TRBV25-1 to TRBJ2-1, with 12 bases identical to TRBD2. The CDR3 is 15 residues long. The V segment lost 6 bases and the J segment 9 bases; nucleotides outside the gene matches: 9. CDR1 MGHDK and CDR2 SYGVNS come from the germline V gene.

On this clone itself: This sample includes further DNA sequences coding for the same CDR3. The chain combines TRBV5-8 with TRBJ1-2; no definite D call. This CDR3 has 11 amino acids. V was cut by 0 bases and J by 7 bases, with 4 bases left in between. The germline V gene has CDR1 SGHTS and CDR2 YDEGEE. The CDR3: CASSLAGGYTF. The CDR3 DNA follows: TGTGCCAGCAGCTTGGCGGGTGGCTACACCTTC.

V usage is TRBV10-1 and J usage is TRBJ2-1; D unresolved. Trimming removed 2 bases from V and 8 bases from J, with 7 bases in between. CDR1 is WNHNN, CDR2 SYGVQD, per germline (reference sequence). The CDR3 consists of 12 residues. The CDR3 sequence: CASSENTDEQFF. Written as DNA, the CDR3 is TGCGCCAGCAGTGAGAATACAGATGAGCAGTTCTTC.

This chain connects TRBV2 to TRBJ2-5, with 9 bases that match TRBD2. Losses at the gene ends were 4 bases for V and 2 bases for J; bases not matched to a gene: 8. Germline CDR1 and CDR2: SNHLY and FYNNEI. This CDR3 comprises 16 residues. The chain's CDR3 is CASSGPYAGGQETQYF. As DNA, the CDR3 is TGTGCCAGCAGTGGCCCATACGCGGGAGGGCAAGAGACCCAGTACTTC.

This rearrangement joins TRBV4-1 to TRBJ2-1; tentatively, D is TRBD2 (6 bases). V lost 4 bases to trimming and J lost 3 bases, with 16 bases between them. The CDR3 sequence is 16 residues long. Germline-derived CDR1 and CDR2 are MGHRA and YSYEKL. CDR3 protein: CASSPLGLSVYNEQFF. DNA of the CDR3: TGCGCCAGCAGCCCTCTAGGACTATCAGTCTACAATGAGCAGTTCTTC.

V is TRBV18 and J is TRBJ1-2; 8 positions agree with TRBD1. The V segment lost 3 bases and the J segment 5 bases; nucleotides outside the gene matches: 11. In germline, CDR1 is KGHSH, CDR2 LQKENI. The CDR3 contains 16 residues. CDR3 loop: CASSPLKATGAYGYTF. DNA for the CDR3: TGTGCCAGCTCACCTCTAAAAGCGACAGGGGCATATGGCTACACCTTC.

The V call is TRBV19, the J call TRBJ1-4; possibly TRBD1 for D (5 bases). The CDR3 loop spans 14 amino acids. CDR1 and CDR2 (germline): LNHDA, SQIVND (reference sequence). Trimming removed 5 bases from V and 8 bases from J, with 15 bases in between. The CDR3 sequence: CASSRSGRVEKLFF. The DNA of the CDR3 is TGTGCCAGTAGTCGCAGTGGCAGGGTAGAAAAACTGTTTTTT. Looking up the rest from reference TRBV19 and TRBJ1-4 gives the full variable domain: DGGITQSPKYLFRKEGQNVTLSCEQNLNHDAMYWYRQDPGQGLRLIYYSQIVNDFQKGDIAEGYSVSREKKESFPLTVTSAQKNPTAFYLCASSRSGRVEKLFFGSGTQLSVL.

Regarding this clone: Other nucleotide sequences from this sample produce the same CDR3. The V and J genes are TRBV7-9 and TRBJ2-7; TRBD1 agrees at 11 bases. J lost 5 bases, V lost 5 bases, and 5 bases had no gene match. Germline CDR1 is SEHNR and CDR2 is FQNEAQ (reference sequence). The CDR3 length is 14 residues. The DNA of the CDR3 is TGTGCCAGCAGCCGGACAGGGGGCGTCGACGAGCAGTACTTC. Amino acids: CASSRTGGVDEQYF.

This chain links TRBV27 with TRBJ2-7, with D possibly matching TRBD1 (5 bases). CDR1 and CDR2 (germline): MNHEY, SMNVEV (reference sequence). The CDR3 covers 15 residues. V shed 1 base and J shed 3 bases, with 13 bases lying between them. The CDR3 sequence: CASSLYPSDNYEQYF. The CDR3 DNA follows: TGTGCCAGCAGTTTATACCCGTCGGACAACTACGAGCAGTACTTC.

The rearrangement links TRBV5-4 to TRBJ2-5; 10 bases map to TRBD1. The assigned J gene may be wrong: the sequence end matches TRBJ2-7 better. CDR3 size: 14 residues. Germline V gene data show CDR1 as SGHNT and CDR2 as YYREEE (reference sequence). The CDR3 reads CASSPDRGPYEQYF. DNA for the CDR3: TGTGCCAGCAGCCCCGACAGGGGGCCCTACGAGCAGTACTTC.

Only one count was recorded for this clone. The chain couples TRBV5-4 to TRBJ2-3; weak D call: TRBD1 (5 bases). Between the trimmed V and J ends, which lost 4 bases and 4 bases, there was a span of 13 bases. The CDR3 has 14 residues. Germline V gene lookup returns CDR1 SGHNT and CDR2 YYREEE (reference sequence). CDR3 coding DNA: TGTGCCAGCAGCGACTGGGGCCCCGCAGATACGCAGTATTTT. It specifies CASSDWGPADTQYF.

This chain uses TRBV19 with TRBJ2-5; D unclear. Germline V lookup: CDR1 LNHDA, CDR2 SQIVND (reference sequence). Trimming removed 4 bases from V and 1 base from J, with 7 bases in between. The CDR3 sequence is 13 residues long. CDR3 nucleotide sequence: TGTGCCAGTAGTAGGGTCACCCAAGAGACCCAGTACTTC. Translating gives CASSRVTQETQYF. Full variable domain (remainder filled in from reference TRBV19 and TRBJ2-5): DGGITQSPKYLFRKEGQNVTLSCEQNLNHDAMYWYRQDPGQGLRLIYYSQIVNDFQKGDIAEGYSVSREKKESFPLTVTSAQKNPTAFYLCASSRVTQETQYFGPGTRLLVL.

The chain employs TRBV28 and TRBJ2-1; perhaps TRBD1 as D (5 bases). Trimming removed 7 bases from V and 4 bases from J, with 17 bases in between. The CDR3 is made up of 15 amino acids. CDR1 and CDR2 (germline): MDHEN, SYDVKM. CDR3 loop: CASISGKHNYNEQFF. DNA of the CDR3: TGTGCCAGCATTTCAGGGAAGCACAATTACAATGAGCAGTTCTTC.

The chain is built from TRBV6-1 and TRBJ2-2; D is possibly TRBD1 (6 bases). The V end was cut by 4 bases, the J end by 2 bases, with 11 bases between. This CDR3 is 15 amino acids long. Germline values: CDR1 MNHNS, CDR2 SASEGT. The CDR3 is CASSVETGNTGELFF. The DNA of the CDR3 is TGTGCCAGCAGTGTAGAGACAGGCAACACCGGGGAGCTGTTTTTT.

This chain links TRBV2 with TRBJ2-3, with TRBD2 matching 7 bases. The length of the CDR3 is 13 residues. Germline loops: CDR1 SNHLY, CDR2 FYNNEI. V lost 6 bases, J lost 5 bases, and 5 bases stayed unmatched. CDR3 bases: TGTGCCAGCAGGGCGGGAGCAAAAGATACGCAGTATTTT. As protein: CASRAGAKDTQYF.

The V call is TRBV5-1, the J call TRBJ1-2; TRBD1 aligns across 10 bases. The ends lost 3 bases at V and 7 bases at J; junction bases unmatched: 12. This CDR3 comprises 16 residues. CDR1 and CDR2 (germline): SGHRS, YFSETQ. DNA of the CDR3: TGCGCCAGCAGCTACCTAGGGACAGGGGTTTCTTCTGGCTACACCTTC. It translates to CASSYLGTGVSSGYTF.

This clone has just a few counts. The gene calls are TRBV2 and TRBJ1-6; possibly TRBD1 for D (5 bases). Trimming left V 8 bases short and J 10 bases short, with 15 bases between. This CDR3 contains 13 residues. CDR1 SNHLY and CDR2 FYNNEI come from the germline V gene. This CDR3 is CASSGTQGSPLHF. CDR3 coding DNA: TGTGCCAGCTCCGGGACGCAAGGGTCACCCCTCCACTTT.

V gene TRBV19 combines with J gene TRBJ1-4; possibly TRBD1 for D (5 bases). The germline V and J ends were trimmed by 1 base and 5 bases, with 11 bases remaining between them. The CDR3 spans 15 residues. Germline CDR1 LNHDA, CDR2 SQIVND (reference sequence). CDR3 loop: CASSIARDLNEKLFF. DNA for the CDR3: TGTGCCAGTAGTATAGCGCGGGACCTCAATGAAAAACTGTTTTTT.

On this clone: Other nucleotide sequences in the sample specify the same CDR3. V usage is TRBV18 and J usage is TRBJ2-7, with D hard to call. CDR3 length: 12 residues. The V end was cut by 3 bases, the J end by 4 bases, with 7 bases between. CDR1 is KGHSH and CDR2 is LQKENI in the germline V gene. CDR3 residues: CASSPSTYEQYF. CDR3 coding DNA: TGTGCCAGCTCACCCTCGACTTACGAGCAGTACTTC.

This sequence joins TRBV6-6 and TRBJ1-5; D is uncertain. V lost 2 bases and J lost 4, with 9 bases in between. Looked up from germline, CDR1 is MNHNY and CDR2 is SVGAGI (reference sequence). The length of the CDR3 is 14 residues. The CDR3 loop is CASSYGENNQPQHF. The DNA for the CDR3 is TGTGCCAGCAGTTACGGTGAAAATAATCAGCCCCAGCATTTT.